The source of this T cell receptor (beta chain) is a study of Graves' ophthalmopathy and Graves' hyperthyroidism. General study points: Most thyroid-expanded clonotypes exceeding 0.001 frequency were also found in blood.

This clonotype was seen a handful of times. The antigen remains undetermined. Germline CDR1 and CDR2: SGDLS and YYNGEE. The trim removed 4 bases at V and 4 bases at J, leaving 14 bases unmatched. The CDR3 spans 16 residues. RNA served as the template for amplifying TCR beta CDR3 regions. RT-PCR was first run with HTBI primers, then multiplex PCR in a second round. TCRdb itself ran the multiplex PCR reads through MiXCR, one entry per CDR3 protein. In the table there are over a million distinct CDR3 sequences, roughly 35% of which are singletons. The clonotype was recovered from an adult man with Graves' hyperthyroidism. This chain links TRBV9 with TRBJ2-7; 7 bases are shared with TRBD1. The specimen was peripheral blood or thyroid tissue (not recorded which). The DNA for the CDR3 is TGTGCCAGCAGCTCGCACCGACCACAGGGGAAGTACGAGCAGTACTTC. The encoded protein is CASSSHRPQGKYEQYF.